What follows are 8 T cell receptor beta chains derived from one specimen sequenced in a study of blood T cell repertoires in COVID-19. Some clones are missing from TCRdb's copy, which holds only in-frame ones; the method was immunoSEQ multiplex PCR. The sample consists of hundreds of thousands of clones, about 88% of them appearing once. Sequencing was carried out using PBMCs or T cells enriched from blood (not recorded which). The receptors here all came from a woman under 30 who had been exposed to COVID-19.

The chain employs TRBV2 and TRBJ2-3, with 10 bases lining up with TRBD2. The CDR3 runs 14 residues. CDR1 and CDR2 (germline): SNHLY, FYNNEI. The V segment lost 3 bases and the J segment 5 bases; nucleotides outside the gene matches: 2. In nucleotides, the CDR3 is TGTGCCAGCAGTGACCCTAGCGGGAGAGATACGCAGTATTTT. It yields the protein CASSDPSGRDTQYF.

The V and J genes are TRBV5-1 and TRBJ2-3, with 8 positions matching TRBD1. Germline V gene lookup returns CDR1 SGHRS and CDR2 YFSETQ. This CDR3 spans 17 amino acids. V trimming: 9 bases; J trimming: 4 bases; junction bases outside the gene matches: 19. In DNA form, the CDR3 reads TGCGCCACCACCTGGGAGACAGGGGCCCCTGGGGCAGATACGCAGTATTTT. It encodes CATTWETGAPGADTQYF.

This sequence joins TRBV28 and TRBJ2-7; a possible D gene is TRBD2 (6 bases). This CDR3 comprises 14 residues. CDR1 is MDHEN, CDR2 SYDVKM, per germline. Trimming left V 10 bases short and J 1 base short, with 17 bases between. The DNA of the CDR3 is TGTGCCATCGCGACTAGTTTCGGTTCCTACGAGCAGTACTTC. Translation: CAIATSFGSYEQYF.

CDR3 nucleotides: TGTGCCAGCAGCCCTGAGACTAGCGGCCTGGCAGGGGAGACCCAGTACTTC. This codes for CASSPETSGLAGETQYF. The chain combines TRBV7-9 with TRBJ2-5, with 9 bases matching TRBD2. The germline gives CDR1 SEHNR, CDR2 FQNEAQ (reference sequence). There are 17 residues in the CDR3. V lost 5 bases and J lost 5; bases outside the gene matches: 15.

V and J are TRBV7-9 and TRBJ2-3; the match to TRBD2 covers 7 bases. The CDR3 extends over 14 amino acids. Losses at the gene ends were 5 bases for V and 3 bases for J; bases not matched to a gene: 5. Per the germline V gene, CDR1 is SEHNR and CDR2 is FQNEAQ (reference sequence). The CDR3 bases are TGTGCCAGCAGCCGGGAGGAGGGTACAGATACGCAGTATTTT. This gives the protein CASSREEGTDTQYF.

V usage is TRBV7-9 and J usage is TRBJ2-1, with 13 bases aligning to TRBD2. The CDR3 length is 16 residues. Germline V gene sequence: CDR1 SEHNR, CDR2 FQNEAQ (reference sequence). J was trimmed by 5 bases and V by 5 bases; bases with no gene match: 6. In DNA form, the CDR3 reads TGTGCCAGCAGCCCAATGGGGACTAGCGGGAACAATGAGCAGTTCTTC. Protein: CASSPMGTSGNNEQFF.

The chain is built from TRBV19 and TRBJ1-5, with D tentatively TRBD1 (6 bases). V gave up 3 bases and J gave up 5 bases, with 11 bases separating them. The length of the CDR3 is 14 residues. CDR1 is LNHDA and CDR2 is SQIVND in the germline V gene (reference sequence). The CDR3 DNA is TGTGCCAGTAGTATTGGGACATATGATCAGCCCCAGCATTTT. Translating it yields CASSIGTYDQPQHF. The variable domain in full, with the rest retrieved from reference TRBV19 and TRBJ1-5, is DGGITQSPKYLFRKEGQNVTLSCEQNLNHDAMYWYRQDPGQGLRLIYYSQIVNDFQKGDIAEGYSVSREKKESFPLTVTSAQKNPTAFYLCASSIGTYDQPQHFGDGTRLSIL.

The chain is built from TRBV20-1 and TRBJ2-7; the match to TRBD1 covers 8 bases. This CDR3 is built from 16 residues. Germline CDR1 reads DFQATT; CDR2 reads SNEGSKA (reference sequence). V shed 3 bases and J 0 bases; nucleotides not matched to a gene: 10. CDR3 residues: CSASLFGQGSSYEQYF. For the CDR3, the DNA is TGCAGTGCTAGTCTGTTCGGACAGGGCAGCTCCTACGAGCAGTACTTC.